The T cell receptor (beta chain) under discussion was sequenced for a study of beta chain features in type 1 diabetes. From germline, CDR1 is SNHLY and CDR2 FYNNEI. The CDR3 spans 12 residues. V shed 4 bases and J shed 12 bases, with 13 bases lying between them. Expressed TCRB transcripts were sequenced after all isolated RNA was converted to cDNA. Each sample of naive, central memory or regulatory T cells had, on average, about 3.57 million reads. Clones were sequenced by immunoSEQ multiplex PCR, and TCRdb holds only the in-frame ones, with some missing. The sample holds about 410,000 clones, more than 11% seen once. This clone was picked up a small number of times.

The sample comprised naive CD4+ T cells from blood. The sequence was collected from a man younger than 40 in good health. The rearrangement joins TRBV2 to TRBJ2-1, with D tentatively TRBD1 (6 bases). The CDR3 sequence is CASSGGGAGQFF. CDR3 bases: TGTGCCAGCAGTGGAGGGGGTGCTGGGCAGTTCTTC. Combining the CDR3 with reference TRBV2 and TRBJ2-1 gives the whole variable domain EPEVTQTPSHQVTQMGQEVILRCVPISNHLYFYWYRQILGQKVEFLVSFYNNEISEKSEIFDDQFSVERPDGSNFTLKIRSTKLEDSAMYFCASSGGGAGQFFGPGTRLTVL.